The next 30 T cell receptor beta chains were all read from a single sample in a study of blood T cell repertoires in COVID-19. Sequencing used immunoSEQ multiplex PCR; TCRdb keeps in-frame clones, though not all of them. This sample carries fewer than 650,000 clones, 70% to 90% of them seen once, and the ten largest clones take 7.5% to 9.5%. The sample comprised peripheral blood. The receptors come from a woman aged 45-60 years with COVID-19, enrolled during active disease.

The chain recombines TRBV9 with TRBJ1-6; no reliable D call. The CDR3 totals 13 residues. Germline assignment: CDR1 SGDLS and CDR2 YYNGEE. V shed 0 bases and J shed 9 bases, with 7 bases lying between them. The CDR3: CASSVERSSPLHF. DNA of the CDR3: TGTGCCAGCAGCGTAGAGAGAAGTTCACCCCTCCACTTT.

The genes are TRBV5-8 and TRBJ2-7, with D maybe TRBD2 (5 bases). The CDR3 covers 14 residues. The germline gives CDR1 SGHTS, CDR2 YDEGEE. V lost 7 bases and J lost 1, with 15 bases in between. CDR3 nucleotides: TGTGCCAGCGCACCCCCCCCGGGATCCTACGAGCAGTACTTC. It is translated as CASAPPPGSYEQYF.

The table lists this clone with a count of one. The rearrangement joins TRBV7-9 to TRBJ2-1; TRBD2 aligns across 8 bases. V lost 11 bases to trimming and J lost 5 bases; unmatched junction nucleotides: 11. CDR1 and CDR2 from the germline V gene are SEHNR and FQNEAQ (reference sequence). There are 14 residues in the CDR3. The DNA of the CDR3 is TGTGCCTCAGTCAGCGGGGGACCTAACAATGAGCAGTTCTTC. Its translation: CASVSGGPNNEQFF.

This clone turned up a few times. The sample has other DNA sequences that encode this CDR3 too. The gene calls are TRBV6-5 and TRBJ1-1; 9 bases line up with TRBD1. Germline V gives CDR1 MNHEY, CDR2 SVGAGI. Losses at the gene ends were 6 bases for V and 0 bases for J; bases not matched to a gene: 2. The CDR3 sequence is 14 residues long. The CDR3 region is CASRRQGVNTEAFF. CDR3 sequence (DNA): TGTGCCAGCAGGCGACAGGGGGTGAACACTGAAGCTTTCTTT.

The chain carries TRBV30 and TRBJ2-1, with D possibly TRBD2 on 5 matching bases. Germline V lookup: CDR1 GTSNPN, CDR2 SVGIG (reference sequence). Between the trimmed V and J ends, which lost 2 bases and 9 bases, there was a span of 17 bases. The CDR3 has 14 amino acids. The DNA for the CDR3 is TGTGCCTGGAGTCTTCTCGGGGTGGCCAGTGAGCAGTTCTTC. Protein: CAWSLLGVASEQFF.

The CDR3: CASSAGTGKMEDTQYF. The CDR3 DNA follows: TGTGCCAGCAGTGCAGGGACAGGGAAGATGGAAGATACGCAGTATTTT. V and J are TRBV6-1 and TRBJ2-3; TRBD1 aligns across 9 bases. V lost 4 bases to trimming and J lost 5 bases; unmatched junction nucleotides: 10. The CDR3 sequence is 16 residues long. Germline V CDR1 and CDR2: MNHNS, SASEGT.

The chain carries TRBV27 and TRBJ1-5, with 8 bases fitting TRBD1. V shed 6 bases, J shed 6 bases, and the junction held 4 bases outside the gene matches. CDR1 and CDR2 from the germline V gene are MNHEY and SMNVEV (reference sequence). The CDR3 totals 13 residues. CDR3 sequence: CASRDTGGQPQHF. The CDR3 nucleotides read TGTGCCAGCAGGGATACAGGGGGTCAGCCCCAGCATTTT.

The V and J genes are TRBV19 and TRBJ1-5; 7 nucleotides match TRBD1. Germline loops: CDR1 LNHDA, CDR2 SQIVND (reference sequence). The CDR3 consists of 14 residues. V lost 5 bases, J lost 4 bases, and 5 bases stayed unmatched. DNA for the CDR3: TGTGCCAGTAGTCCCCGGACAGGAAATCAGCCCCAGCATTTT. This gives the protein CASSPRTGNQPQHF.

This clone was seen a few times. The chain is built from TRBV10-3 and TRBJ1-6; no clear D. This CDR3 has 15 amino acids. Looked up from germline, CDR1 is ENHRY and CDR2 is SYGVKD. Between the trimmed V and J ends, which lost 2 bases and 7 bases, there was a span of 12 bases. This CDR3 reads CAISEGQLTNSPLHF. The CDR3 nucleotides are TGTGCCATCAGTGAGGGGCAGCTTACGAATTCACCCCTCCACTTT.

The sample holds one count of this clone. This chain joins TRBV7-9 and TRBJ2-3; D possibly corresponds to TRBD2 (6 bases). This CDR3 has 14 amino acids. V lost 4 bases and J 2 bases, leaving 10 bases between the germline ends. Germline values: CDR1 SEHNR, CDR2 FQNEAQ (reference sequence). CDR3 in amino acids: CASSSSGVTDTQYF. The DNA for the CDR3 is TGTGCCAGCAGCTCCTCGGGGGTCACAGATACGCAGTATTTT.

This chain links TRBV6-2 or TRBV6-3 with TRBJ1-1, with D perhaps matching TRBD1 (5 bases). V lost 0 bases to trimming and J lost 5 bases, with 13 bases between them. The CDR3 is 15 amino acids. Germline V gene lookup returns CDR1 MNHEY and CDR2 SVGEGT. CDR3 in DNA: TGTGCCAGCAGTTACTCGAAGGGGAAAGGGACTGAAGCTTTCTTT. This codes for CASSYSKGKGTEAFF.

This chain connects TRBV28 to TRBJ1-5; 7 bases map to TRBD1. This CDR3 spans 13 amino acids. The ends lost 5 bases at V and 4 bases at J; junction bases unmatched: 2. Germline assignment: CDR1 MDHEN and CDR2 SYDVKM. The CDR3 is CASSVRGNQPQHF. The DNA of the CDR3 is TGTGCCAGCAGTGTCAGGGGGAATCAGCCCCAGCATTTT.

V gene TRBV6-6 combines with J gene TRBJ1-2; TRBD1 agrees at 9 bases. This CDR3 spans 17 amino acids. The V gene's germline CDR1 is MNHNY and CDR2 SVGAGI (reference sequence). Losses at the gene ends were 5 bases for V and 0 bases for J; bases not matched to a gene: 10. The CDR3: CASSPGQGSLANYGYTF. The DNA for the CDR3 is TGTGCCAGCAGTCCCGGACAGGGGTCTTTAGCTAACTATGGCTACACCTTC.

The chain links TRBV24-1 to TRBJ2-5; the D is unclear. This CDR3 is 12 amino acids long. Trimming shortened V by 2 bases and J by 4 bases, and 4 bases separated the two germline ends. Per germline, CDR1 KGHDR and CDR2 SFDVKD. The CDR3 nucleotides read TGTGCCACCAGTGATTACACAGAGACCCAGTACTTC. It is translated as CATSDYTETQYF.

The CDR3 reads CSVVPDRSTDTQYF. The CDR3 DNA is TGCAGCGTTGTCCCGGACAGGTCCACAGATACGCAGTATTTT. This chain uses TRBV29-1 with TRBJ2-3; the match to TRBD1 covers 7 bases. Germline loops: CDR1 SQVTM, CDR2 ANQGSEA. Losses at the gene ends were 4 bases for V and 2 bases for J; bases not matched to a gene: 6. This CDR3 is 14 amino acids long.

This rearrangement joins TRBV12-3 or TRBV12-4 to TRBJ2-1; no clear D gene. The CDR3 is 13 residues long. The germline V and J ends were trimmed by 2 bases and 7 bases, with 9 bases remaining between them. In nucleotides, the CDR3 is TGTGCCAGCAGTTTAAACGAGGTTAATGAGCAGTTCTTC. As protein: CASSLNEVNEQFF.

The genes are TRBV30 and TRBJ2-7; tentatively, D is TRBD2 (5 bases). The V end was cut by 2 bases, the J end by 2 bases, with 7 bases between. The germline gives CDR1 GTSNPN, CDR2 SVGIG (reference sequence). The CDR3 consists of 12 residues. This CDR3 is CAWSMGAYEQYF. In DNA, the CDR3 is TGTGCCTGGAGTATGGGAGCCTACGAGCAGTACTTC.

The genes are TRBV11-3 and TRBJ2-3, with 10 bases that match TRBD2. Unmatched junction bases numbered 3, after V lost 5 bases and J lost 1 base. The CDR3 covers 15 residues. Germline assignment: CDR1 SGHNT and CDR2 YENEEA. CDR3 coding DNA: TGTGCCAGCAGCCTCGGGACTAGCGGCACAGATACGCAGTATTTT. Translation gives CASSLGTSGTDTQYF.

Only a few counts were recorded for this clone. In DNA, the CDR3 is TGTGCTAGTGGTACCAGAGGGACACCATCCAATCAGCCCCAGCATTTT. Translated, it gives CASGTRGTPSNQPQHF. The chain couples TRBV12-5 to TRBJ1-5; tentatively, D is TRBD1 (6 bases). The V gene's germline CDR1 is LGHNT and CDR2 FRNRAP. The CDR3 totals 16 residues. V lost 5 bases and J lost 3, with 17 bases in between.

The chain has TRBV2 and TRBJ2-7; 7 nucleotides line up with TRBD1. CDR1 SNHLY and CDR2 FYNNEI come from the germline V gene. The CDR3 length is 14 residues. The J segment lost 6 bases and the V segment lost 6 bases, leaving 11 bases of the junction unmatched. CDR3 sequence (DNA): TGTGCCAGCAGATCCTCCGGGACAGCCGGCGAGCAGTACTTC. Translation gives CASRSSGTAGEQYF.

The rearrangement joins TRBV6-1 to TRBJ1-5; D is unclear. CDR1 and CDR2 (germline): MNHNS, SASEGT. This CDR3 contains 13 residues. Trimming cost V 3 bases and J 5 bases, with 8 bases left between them. For the CDR3, the DNA is TGTGCCAGCAGTGACACACCCGATCAGCCCCAGCATTTT. Protein product: CASSDTPDQPQHF.

The genes are TRBV5-3 and TRBJ1-5; no firm D call. TRBV5-3 is identified as an open reading frame with a role that is uncertain. V dropped 4 bases and J dropped 0 bases, with 20 bases sitting between them. This CDR3 has 18 amino acids. The CDR3 sequence: CARSQAAGMLYSNQPQHF. In DNA, the CDR3 is TGTGCCAGAAGCCAGGCCGCCGGGATGCTCTATAGCAATCAGCCCCAGCATTTT.

The V gene is TRBV5-1, the J gene TRBJ1-3, with D possibly matching TRBD1 (5 bases). The V gene lost 1 base and the J gene lost 2 bases, with 10 bases spanning the gap. In germline, CDR1 is SGHRS, CDR2 YFSETQ. The CDR3 consists of 15 residues. The CDR3: CASSLSGSTGNTIYF. The DNA for the CDR3 is TGCGCCAGCAGCTTGTCAGGGTCAACTGGAAACACCATATATTTT.

The genes are TRBV3-1 (or the pseudogene TRBV3-2) and TRBJ2-3, with D perhaps matching TRBD1 (5 bases). V lost 6 bases, J lost 6 bases, and 13 bases lay in between. The CDR3 runs 13 residues. CDR1 LGHDT and CDR2 YNNKEL come from the germline V gene (reference sequence). DNA for the CDR3: TGTGCCAGCAGAGACAGTGTAACGGATACGCAGTATTTT. It encodes CASRDSVTDTQYF.

The rearrangement links TRBV5-1 to TRBJ2-1; tentatively, D is TRBD1 (6 bases). The germline V gene encodes CDR1 SGHRS and CDR2 YFSETQ. The V and J ends lost 4 bases and 4 bases respectively, with 9 bases between them. CDR3 length equals 13 residues. The CDR3 protein is CASSIGQYNEQFF. In nucleotides, the CDR3 is TGCGCCAGCAGCATCGGACAGTACAATGAGCAGTTCTTC.

The rearrangement joins TRBV13 to TRBJ2-7; the match to TRBD1 covers 8 bases. Germline V gene sequence: CDR1 PRHDT, CDR2 FYEKMQ (reference sequence). There are 15 residues in the CDR3. The ends lost 0 bases at V and 6 bases at J; junction bases unmatched: 7. CDR3 residues: CASSLGLGRGPEQYF. The CDR3 coding sequence is TGTGCCAGCAGCTTAGGCCTCGGCAGGGGGCCCGAGCAGTACTTC.

The chain is built from TRBV2 and TRBJ1-1, with D perhaps TRBD1 (5 bases). CDR1 is SNHLY and CDR2 is FYNNEI in the germline V gene. The CDR3 is 12 amino acids. V lost 5 bases and J lost 11, with 15 bases in between. The CDR3 region has the DNA TGTGCCAGCAGTCCACCGGGGGAGGAGGCTTTCTTT. This gives the protein CASSPPGEEAFF.

The V call is TRBV6-5, the J call TRBJ1-2; the D gene is possibly TRBD1 (5 bases). Per germline, CDR1 MNHEY and CDR2 SVGAGI. The CDR3 runs to 13 residues. Trimming removed 10 bases at V and 3 bases at J, with 15 bases between. CDR3 DNA sequence: TGTGCCACCAAGACAGACGGATACTATGGCTACACCTTC. It is translated as CATKTDGYYGYTF.

The chain employs TRBV19 and TRBJ2-3; D is possibly TRBD2 (6 bases). V was pared by 5 bases and J by 0 bases, with 15 bases between. CDR1 is LNHDA and CDR2 is SQIVND in the germline V gene (reference sequence). The CDR3 is made up of 16 amino acids. This CDR3 reads CASSPSGLFSTDTQYF. The CDR3 bases are TGTGCCAGTAGTCCCTCGGGACTCTTTAGCACAGATACGCAGTATTTT.

V and J are TRBV7-9 and TRBJ1-1, with D maybe TRBD1 (6 bases). V lost 7 bases, J lost 1 base, and 10 bases lay in between. CDR1 and CDR2 from the germline V gene are SEHNR and FQNEAQ (reference sequence). The CDR3 covers 13 residues. This chain's CDR3 is CASKKGGNTEAFF. The CDR3 region has the DNA TGTGCCAGCAAAAAAGGGGGGAACACTGAAGCTTTCTTT.